This TCR beta chain appears in the sequencing data of a study of blood T cell repertoires in COVID-19. Background on the study: Samples came from the United States, Italy and Spain, spanning acute and convalescent COVID-19. The cDNA or gDNA used as material had been derived from T cells, B-cell-depleted T cells, or PBMCs.

Study processing details: Nucleated cell number was recorded as an estimate derived from reference gene primer amplification. Profiling relied on immunoSEQ multiplex PCR, and the TCRdb table lists in-frame clones only, not all of them. V, J and clone size reflect that table, while D and trimming were determined from the DNA. The table has some 250,000 clones, roughly four fifths seen once. Seattle cases were enrolled at active infection and followed longitudinally. The sequence came from a woman older than 75 with COVID-19, enrolled during active disease. The specimen sequenced was peripheral blood.

CDR3 sequence (DNA): TGCGCCAGCAGCGGCGGACAGGGCACCTATAATTCACCCCTCCACTTT. It yields the protein CASSGGQGTYNSPLHF. The rearrangement joins TRBV5-1 to TRBJ1-6, with TRBD1 identical over 8 bases. The trim removed 4 bases at V and 2 bases at J, leaving 5 bases unmatched. From germline, CDR1 is SGHRS and CDR2 YFSETQ. The CDR3 spans 16 residues.